The entry below gives a single T cell receptor beta chain sequence along with its context. This clonotype was seen a handful of times. Its recognized antigen is unknown. Per-base quality was not reported, and no clone a single base away is much larger than it. The sample is drawn from a study of T-cell memory formation after mild COVID-19 (TCRdb year 2021). About the full investigation: Most TCR sequence clusters were specific to one of the two donors. The cohort was made up of two young adult volunteers, one female and one male, who were previously healthy. In two donors, T-cell clones that expanded and contracted after mild COVID-19 were followed by sequencing TCRalpha and TCRbeta repertoires longitudinally. The paper's findings and limits, for the study overall: Clones contracting from day 15 to 85 had balanced CD4/CD8 phenotypes, while a second wave expanding from day 15 to 37 was biased towards CD4+. Contracting CD4+ clones turned up mainly in the CM and EM memory subsets, whereas EMRA was where CD8+ clones were enriched. Whether the second-wave clones peaking on day 37 were SARS-CoV-2 specific was not confirmed. The detection of some responding clones in pre-infection memory suggests that pre-existing cross-reactive memory T cells joined the SARS-CoV-2 response. The study included only a couple of mild cases, and larger cohorts that include severe cases with pre-infection samples were judged to be necessary.

The sample was run on an Illumina NovaSeq 6000. cDNA libraries for TCRalpha and TCRbeta were prepared by 5'RACE using constant-segment primers, with sample barcodes and unique molecular identifiers added. Trizol reagent was used to extract RNA from every sample. Amplification of the libraries took two PCR steps, and the second step added a second sample barcode plus Illumina TruSeq adapters. The libraries were sequenced on an Illumina NovaSeq using 2 x 150 bp paired-end reads. The study's processing was this. Reads were demultiplexed and collapsed into UMI-guided consensus sequences with migec v1.2.7. With mixcr v2.1.11, UMI consensuses were aligned to TRA and TRB V and J templates and assembled into clonotypes. Expanded or contracted clonotypes were those called significant by both edgeR and NoisET, with noise models trained on biological replicates. For edgeR calls, the cutoffs were a false discovery rate-adjusted p below 0.01 and a log2 fold-change threshold of 1. As an exploratory analysis of dynamics, max-normalized trajectories of the 1000 most abundant clonotypes were examined with PCA combined with hierarchical clustering. The CD4 or CD8 phenotype of responding clones was assigned using the separately sequenced CD4+ and CD8+ repertoires. TCRdb handled the public reads itself, with Q25 trimming in fastp and clone calling in MiXCR, and kept productive beta chains. Rows matching on CDR3 protein sequence are summarized as one entry with the most common DNA and genes. For this entry, the V and J calls and clone size follow TCRdb and not the study's own pipeline. A total of hundreds of thousands of distinct CDR3 sequences appear in this sample, over 15% of them only once. 9% to 15% of the sample lies in the top ten.

V drops 4 bases and J drops 0 bases, leaving 14 bases in between. Measured from the cysteine to the phenylalanine, the CDR3 is 15 residues long. The sequence is cut down to CDR3 DNA, 45 bases in frame from base 1. CDR1 is given as SGHDT and CDR2 as YYEEEE, both from the germline V gene. PBMCs were isolated by Ficoll-Paque density gradient centrifugation. This receptor was identified in an adult woman who had mild COVID-19 (a few samples of this study predate the infection). The sample titles of this study are shuffled in the database, so cell type and time point are left out; the donor was told from shared clones. The chain was built from TRBV5-6 and TRBJ2-7; TRBD1 could be the D gene, as 6 bases match. Sequencing input: PBMCs or a T cell subset sorted from them (not recorded which). The bases read TGTGCCAGCAGCGCGGACAGAAAAAGCTCCTACGAGCAGTACTTC. It translates as CASSADRKSSYEQYF.